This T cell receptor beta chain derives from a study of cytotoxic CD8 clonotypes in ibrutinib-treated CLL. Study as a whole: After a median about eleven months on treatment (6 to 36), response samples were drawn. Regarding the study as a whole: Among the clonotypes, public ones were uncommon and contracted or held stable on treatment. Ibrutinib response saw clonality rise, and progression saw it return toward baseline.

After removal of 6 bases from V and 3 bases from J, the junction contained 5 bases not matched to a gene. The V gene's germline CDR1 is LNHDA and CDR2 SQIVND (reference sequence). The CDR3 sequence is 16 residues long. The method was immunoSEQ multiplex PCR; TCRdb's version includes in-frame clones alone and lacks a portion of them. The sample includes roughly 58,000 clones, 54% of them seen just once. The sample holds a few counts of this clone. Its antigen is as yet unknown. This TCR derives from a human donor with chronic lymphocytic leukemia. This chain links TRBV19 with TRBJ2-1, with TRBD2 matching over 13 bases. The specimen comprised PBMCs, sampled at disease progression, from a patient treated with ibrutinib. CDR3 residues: CASSLGTSGNYNEQFF. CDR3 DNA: TGTGCCAGTAGCCTAGGGACTAGCGGGAACTACAATGAGCAGTTCTTC.